This T cell receptor (beta chain) was recovered during a study of vaccination and CD4 T cells after COVID-19. Indicated treatment: roughly 10-day PBMC culture with coronavirus spike peptide pools or control peptides (ViraFEST assay). The germline V gene encodes CDR1 SGHVS and CDR2 FNYEAQ. This CDR3 region has 16 residues. V lost 6 bases and J 2 bases, leaving 19 bases between the germline ends. Only a few counts were recorded for this clonotype. Its antigen remains unidentified. The Oncomine TCR Beta short-read assay was what sequenced the DNA obtained from cultured CD4+ T cells. TCRdb analysed the PCR reads with MiXCR anew, one entry per CDR3 protein. The sample has roughly 10,000 distinct CDR3 sequences, roughly 75% seen once.

The TCR originated in a human donor who had recovered from COVID-19. The sequencing sample was made of CD4+ T cells from blood, cultured in vitro. The chain carries TRBV7-6 and TRBJ1-1; the D gene is possibly TRBD1 (6 bases). CDR3 residues: CASSPLGGPYNTEAFF. Written as DNA, the CDR3 is TGTGCCAGCAGTCCCCTAGGGGGACCTTACAACACTGAAGCTTTCTTT.